A single sample is the source of the 3 T cell receptor beta chains below, sequenced in a study of beta chain features in type 1 diabetes. The isolated RNA, all of it, was reverse transcribed, so expressed TCRB transcripts were what got sequenced. Sequencing was performed with immunoSEQ multiplex PCR; in TCRdb, only in-frame clones are kept and a portion is missing. The repertoire holds 300,000 to 350,000 clones, with around 8.5% as singletons. Their antigens remain unidentified. Study-wide points: There was a moderate but significant shortening of TCRB CDR3s in all four CD4+ subsets of Type 1 diabetes patients.

The sequencing input was central memory CD4+ T cells from blood. Receptors originate from a man aged 25-45 years with type 1 diabetes.

This clone showed up just a few times. The chain employs TRBV18 and TRBJ1-4; a possible D gene is TRBD1 (5 bases). Trimming cost V 3 bases and J 8 bases, with 13 bases left between them. This CDR3 is 14 amino acids long. Per the germline V gene, CDR1 is KGHSH and CDR2 is LQKENI. This chain's CDR3 is CASSPLKAGEKLFF. The CDR3 DNA reads as TGTGCCAGCTCACCGCTTAAAGCAGGGGAAAAACTGTTTTTT.

This clone was seen only a few times. The chain recombines TRBV6-5 with TRBJ1-3; no clear D gene. Germline V CDR1 and CDR2: MNHEY, SVGAGI. The CDR3 sequence is 14 residues long. The V end was cut by 6 bases, the J end by 3 bases, with 12 bases between. As DNA, the CDR3 is TGTGCCAGCAGCGGAGGGTACGGTGGAAACACCATATATTTT. Its protein product is CASSGGYGGNTIYF.

This clone occurred a few times. This chain connects TRBV6-5 to TRBJ1-5; weak D call: TRBD1 (5 bases). The CDR3 covers 13 residues. From germline, CDR1 is MNHEY and CDR2 SVGAGI. The V gene lost 5 bases and the J gene lost 7 bases, with 12 bases spanning the gap. Here the CDR3 reads CASSQWGGQPQHF. The CDR3, as DNA: TGTGCCAGCAGTCAGTGGGGCGGGCAGCCCCAGCATTTT.